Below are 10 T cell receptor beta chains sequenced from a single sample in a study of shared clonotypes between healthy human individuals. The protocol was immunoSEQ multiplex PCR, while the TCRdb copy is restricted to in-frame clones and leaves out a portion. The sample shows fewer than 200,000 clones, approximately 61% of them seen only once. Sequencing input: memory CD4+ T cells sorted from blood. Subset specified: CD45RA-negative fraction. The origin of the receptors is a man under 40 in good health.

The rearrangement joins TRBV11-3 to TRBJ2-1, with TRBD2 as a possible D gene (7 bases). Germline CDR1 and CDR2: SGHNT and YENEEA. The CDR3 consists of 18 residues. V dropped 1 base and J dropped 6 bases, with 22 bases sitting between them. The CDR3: CASSLVGGWAGVSNEQFF. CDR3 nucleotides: TGTGCCAGCAGCTTAGTAGGGGGTTGGGCGGGAGTTTCCAATGAGCAGTTCTTC.

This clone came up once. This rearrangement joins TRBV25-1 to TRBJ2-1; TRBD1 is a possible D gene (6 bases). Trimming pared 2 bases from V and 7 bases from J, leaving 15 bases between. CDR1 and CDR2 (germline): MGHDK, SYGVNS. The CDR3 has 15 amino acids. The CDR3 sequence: CASSEPGVGENEQFF. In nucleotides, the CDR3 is TGTGCCAGCAGTGAACCAGGGGTGGGAGAAAATGAGCAGTTCTTC.

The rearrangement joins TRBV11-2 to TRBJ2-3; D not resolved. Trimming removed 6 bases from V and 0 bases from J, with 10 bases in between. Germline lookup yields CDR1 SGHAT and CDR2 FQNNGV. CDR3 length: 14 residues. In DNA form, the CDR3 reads TGTGCCAGCAGGCTTGCATCCAGCACAGATACGCAGTATTTT. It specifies CASRLASSTDTQYF.

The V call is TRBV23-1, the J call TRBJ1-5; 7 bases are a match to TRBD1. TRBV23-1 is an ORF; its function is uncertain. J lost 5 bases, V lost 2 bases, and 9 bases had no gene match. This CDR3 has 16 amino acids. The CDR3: CASSQMGTASYQPQHF. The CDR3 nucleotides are TGCGCCAGCAGTCAAATGGGGACAGCCTCCTATCAGCCCCAGCATTTT.

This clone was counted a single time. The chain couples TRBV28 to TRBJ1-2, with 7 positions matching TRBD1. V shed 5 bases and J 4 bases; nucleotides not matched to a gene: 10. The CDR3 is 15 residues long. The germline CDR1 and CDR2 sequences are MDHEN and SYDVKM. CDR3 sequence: CASSRTTGVTYGYTF. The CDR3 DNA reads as TGTGCCAGCAGTAGAACAACAGGGGTGACCTATGGCTACACCTTC.

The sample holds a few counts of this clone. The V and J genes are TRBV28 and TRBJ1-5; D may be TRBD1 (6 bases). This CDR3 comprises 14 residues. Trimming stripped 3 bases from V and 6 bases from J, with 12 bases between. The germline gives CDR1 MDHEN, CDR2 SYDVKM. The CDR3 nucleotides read TGTGCCAGCAGTTTGCGGGGGGCCGGTCAGCCCCAGCATTTT. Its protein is CASSLRGAGQPQHF.

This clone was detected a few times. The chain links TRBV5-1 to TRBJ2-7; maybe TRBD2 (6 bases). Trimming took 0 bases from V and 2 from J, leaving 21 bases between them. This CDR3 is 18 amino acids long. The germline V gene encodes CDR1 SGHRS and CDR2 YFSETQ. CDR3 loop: CASSLEGGGGGVAYEQYF. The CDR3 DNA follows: TGCGCCAGCAGCTTGGAGGGAGGAGGCGGCGGCGTGGCCTACGAGCAGTACTTC.

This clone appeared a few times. CDR3 nucleotides: TGTGCCAGCAGTGTGGGTAGCGGGGAATACGAGCAGTACTTC. Its protein product is CASSVGSGEYEQYF. The chain links TRBV6-1 to TRBJ2-7; 8 nucleotides line up with TRBD2. Germline CDR1 and CDR2: MNHNS and SASEGT. V lost 4 bases, J lost 4 bases, and 6 bases stayed unmatched. The CDR3 has 14 residues.

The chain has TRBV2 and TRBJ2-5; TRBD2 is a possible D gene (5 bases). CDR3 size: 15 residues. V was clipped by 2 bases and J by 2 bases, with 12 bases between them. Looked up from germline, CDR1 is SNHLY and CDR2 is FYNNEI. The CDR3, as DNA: TGTGCCAGCAGTGAATCTCGAGGGAAACAAGAGACCCAGTACTTC. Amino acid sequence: CASSESRGKQETQYF.

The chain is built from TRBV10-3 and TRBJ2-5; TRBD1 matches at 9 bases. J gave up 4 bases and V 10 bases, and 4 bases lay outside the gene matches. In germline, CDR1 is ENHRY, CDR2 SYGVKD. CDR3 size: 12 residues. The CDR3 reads CATRQGVETQYF. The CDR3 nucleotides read TGTGCCACCAGACAGGGGGTAGAGACCCAGTACTTC.